This section outlines one T cell receptor (beta chain) sequence together with its context. Its antigen is as yet unknown. The sample holds other DNA sequences that translate to the same CDR3. Extracted from the samples, RNA was reverse transcribed into cDNA to serve as the sequencing template. Method: immunoSEQ multiplex PCR; TCRdb's copy keeps in-frame clones and lacks some. This sample yields around 300,000 clones, of which roughly 63% are seen a single time; 0.75% to 0.95% belongs to the top ten. The record originates from a study of CD8+ T cells in alopecia areata. Study information: Treated patients were dosed with oral tofacitinib, taking 5 to 10 mg twice daily.

The treatment is: oral pan-JAK inhibitor, 5-10 mg twice daily. CD4+ and CD8+ T cells were sorted from PBMCs stained for CD3, CD4 and CD8. Germline CDR1 SQVTM, CDR2 ANQGSEA. This CDR3 spans 11 amino acids. V was clipped by 4 bases and J by 0 bases, with 4 bases between them. Whole-study results and caveats: Scalp clonality and expanded CD8+ clones among the top 100 were significantly decreased by tofacitinib. A great number of expanded lesional clones endured in scalp and blood during tofacitinib.

The receptor comes from a human donor with alopecia areata. The material was CD4+ T cells sorted from blood, obtained around week 54, from a patient treated with tofacitinib. The chain combines TRBV29-1 with TRBJ2-7, with unresolved D. The CDR3 spells CSVAYSYEQYF. DNA of the CDR3: TGCAGCGTTGCGTACTCCTACGAGCAGTACTTC.